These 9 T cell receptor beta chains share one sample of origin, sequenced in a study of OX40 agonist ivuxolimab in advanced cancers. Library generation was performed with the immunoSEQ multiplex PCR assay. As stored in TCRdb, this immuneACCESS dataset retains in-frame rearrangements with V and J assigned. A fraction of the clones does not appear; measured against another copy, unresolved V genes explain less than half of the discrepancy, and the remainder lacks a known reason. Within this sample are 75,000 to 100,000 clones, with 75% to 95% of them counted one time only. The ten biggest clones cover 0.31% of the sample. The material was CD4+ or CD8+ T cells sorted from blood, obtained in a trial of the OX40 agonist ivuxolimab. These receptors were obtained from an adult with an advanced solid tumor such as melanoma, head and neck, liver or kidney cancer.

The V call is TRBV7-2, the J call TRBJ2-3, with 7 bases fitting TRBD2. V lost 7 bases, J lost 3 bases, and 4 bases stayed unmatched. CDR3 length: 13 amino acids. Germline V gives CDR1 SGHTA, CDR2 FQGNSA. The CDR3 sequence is CASTSSGTDTQYF. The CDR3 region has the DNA TGTGCCAGCACCTCTAGCGGTACAGATACGCAGTATTTT. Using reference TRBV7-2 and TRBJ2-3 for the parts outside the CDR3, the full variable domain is GAGVSQSPSNKVTEKGKDVELRCDPISGHTALYWYRQSLGQGLEFLIYFQGNSAPDKSGLPSDRFSAERTGGSVSTLTIQRTQQEDSAVYLCASTSSGTDTQYFGPGTRLTVL.

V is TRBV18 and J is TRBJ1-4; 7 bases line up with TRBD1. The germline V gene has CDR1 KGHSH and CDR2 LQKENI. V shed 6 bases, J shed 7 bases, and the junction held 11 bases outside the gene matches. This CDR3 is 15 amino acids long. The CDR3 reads CASSPGTAISEKLFF. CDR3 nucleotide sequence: TGTGCCAGCTCCCCCGGGACAGCTATTTCTGAAAAACTGTTTTTT.

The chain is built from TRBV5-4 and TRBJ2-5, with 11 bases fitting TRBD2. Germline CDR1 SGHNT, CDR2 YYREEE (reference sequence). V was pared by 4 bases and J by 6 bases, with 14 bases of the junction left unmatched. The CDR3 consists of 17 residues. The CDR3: CASSPLTSGSLSQTQYF. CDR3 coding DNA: TGTGCCAGCAGCCCTCTCACTAGCGGGAGCCTTTCACAGACCCAGTACTTC.

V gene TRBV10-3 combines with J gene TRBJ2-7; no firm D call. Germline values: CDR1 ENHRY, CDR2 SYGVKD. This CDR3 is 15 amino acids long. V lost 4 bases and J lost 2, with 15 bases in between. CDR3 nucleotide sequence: TGTGCCATCAGTGCTATGGGAATGGGGACCTACGAGCAGTACTTC. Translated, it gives CAISAMGMGTYEQYF.

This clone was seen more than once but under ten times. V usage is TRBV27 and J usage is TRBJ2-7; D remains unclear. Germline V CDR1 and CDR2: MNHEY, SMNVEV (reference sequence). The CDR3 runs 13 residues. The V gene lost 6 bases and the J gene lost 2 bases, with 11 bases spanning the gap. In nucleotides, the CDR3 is TGTGCCAGCAGAAGACAAGGAGCCTACGAGCAGTACTTC. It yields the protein CASRRQGAYEQYF.

The CDR3 sequence: CASSLDGQSSGNTIYF. Here the CDR3 DNA reads TGTGCCAGCAGCTTGGACGGTCAAAGCTCTGGAAACACCATATATTTT. This sequence joins TRBV7-2 and TRBJ1-3; D not resolved. Germline loops: CDR1 SGHTA, CDR2 FQGNSA. V was trimmed by 3 bases and J by 0 bases, leaving 12 bases between them. The CDR3 is 16 amino acids.

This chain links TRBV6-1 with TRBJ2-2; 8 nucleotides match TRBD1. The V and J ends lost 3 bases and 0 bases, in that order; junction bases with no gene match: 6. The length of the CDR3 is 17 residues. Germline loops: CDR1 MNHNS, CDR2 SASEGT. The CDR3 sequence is CASSDWQGASNTGELFF. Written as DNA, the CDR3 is TGTGCCAGCAGTGATTGGCAGGGGGCGTCGAACACCGGGGAGCTGTTTTTT.

CDR3 in amino acids: CASSADRGQRGNTEAFF. The CDR3 region has the DNA TGTGCCAGCAGCGCGGACAGGGGGCAGAGGGGGAACACTGAAGCTTTCTTT. The chain joins TRBV9 to TRBJ1-1; 11 nucleotides align to TRBD1. Germline V gene lookup returns CDR1 SGDLS and CDR2 YYNGEE. This CDR3 region has 17 residues. Germline trimming cut 3 bases from V and 1 base from J; bases unmatched to any gene: 8.

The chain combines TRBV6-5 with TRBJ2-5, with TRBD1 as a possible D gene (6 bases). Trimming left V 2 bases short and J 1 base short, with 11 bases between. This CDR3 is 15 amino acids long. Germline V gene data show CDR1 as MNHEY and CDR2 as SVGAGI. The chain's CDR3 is CASSYAKGVQETQYF. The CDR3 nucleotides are TGTGCCAGCAGTTACGCGAAGGGGGTCCAAGAGACCCAGTACTTC.